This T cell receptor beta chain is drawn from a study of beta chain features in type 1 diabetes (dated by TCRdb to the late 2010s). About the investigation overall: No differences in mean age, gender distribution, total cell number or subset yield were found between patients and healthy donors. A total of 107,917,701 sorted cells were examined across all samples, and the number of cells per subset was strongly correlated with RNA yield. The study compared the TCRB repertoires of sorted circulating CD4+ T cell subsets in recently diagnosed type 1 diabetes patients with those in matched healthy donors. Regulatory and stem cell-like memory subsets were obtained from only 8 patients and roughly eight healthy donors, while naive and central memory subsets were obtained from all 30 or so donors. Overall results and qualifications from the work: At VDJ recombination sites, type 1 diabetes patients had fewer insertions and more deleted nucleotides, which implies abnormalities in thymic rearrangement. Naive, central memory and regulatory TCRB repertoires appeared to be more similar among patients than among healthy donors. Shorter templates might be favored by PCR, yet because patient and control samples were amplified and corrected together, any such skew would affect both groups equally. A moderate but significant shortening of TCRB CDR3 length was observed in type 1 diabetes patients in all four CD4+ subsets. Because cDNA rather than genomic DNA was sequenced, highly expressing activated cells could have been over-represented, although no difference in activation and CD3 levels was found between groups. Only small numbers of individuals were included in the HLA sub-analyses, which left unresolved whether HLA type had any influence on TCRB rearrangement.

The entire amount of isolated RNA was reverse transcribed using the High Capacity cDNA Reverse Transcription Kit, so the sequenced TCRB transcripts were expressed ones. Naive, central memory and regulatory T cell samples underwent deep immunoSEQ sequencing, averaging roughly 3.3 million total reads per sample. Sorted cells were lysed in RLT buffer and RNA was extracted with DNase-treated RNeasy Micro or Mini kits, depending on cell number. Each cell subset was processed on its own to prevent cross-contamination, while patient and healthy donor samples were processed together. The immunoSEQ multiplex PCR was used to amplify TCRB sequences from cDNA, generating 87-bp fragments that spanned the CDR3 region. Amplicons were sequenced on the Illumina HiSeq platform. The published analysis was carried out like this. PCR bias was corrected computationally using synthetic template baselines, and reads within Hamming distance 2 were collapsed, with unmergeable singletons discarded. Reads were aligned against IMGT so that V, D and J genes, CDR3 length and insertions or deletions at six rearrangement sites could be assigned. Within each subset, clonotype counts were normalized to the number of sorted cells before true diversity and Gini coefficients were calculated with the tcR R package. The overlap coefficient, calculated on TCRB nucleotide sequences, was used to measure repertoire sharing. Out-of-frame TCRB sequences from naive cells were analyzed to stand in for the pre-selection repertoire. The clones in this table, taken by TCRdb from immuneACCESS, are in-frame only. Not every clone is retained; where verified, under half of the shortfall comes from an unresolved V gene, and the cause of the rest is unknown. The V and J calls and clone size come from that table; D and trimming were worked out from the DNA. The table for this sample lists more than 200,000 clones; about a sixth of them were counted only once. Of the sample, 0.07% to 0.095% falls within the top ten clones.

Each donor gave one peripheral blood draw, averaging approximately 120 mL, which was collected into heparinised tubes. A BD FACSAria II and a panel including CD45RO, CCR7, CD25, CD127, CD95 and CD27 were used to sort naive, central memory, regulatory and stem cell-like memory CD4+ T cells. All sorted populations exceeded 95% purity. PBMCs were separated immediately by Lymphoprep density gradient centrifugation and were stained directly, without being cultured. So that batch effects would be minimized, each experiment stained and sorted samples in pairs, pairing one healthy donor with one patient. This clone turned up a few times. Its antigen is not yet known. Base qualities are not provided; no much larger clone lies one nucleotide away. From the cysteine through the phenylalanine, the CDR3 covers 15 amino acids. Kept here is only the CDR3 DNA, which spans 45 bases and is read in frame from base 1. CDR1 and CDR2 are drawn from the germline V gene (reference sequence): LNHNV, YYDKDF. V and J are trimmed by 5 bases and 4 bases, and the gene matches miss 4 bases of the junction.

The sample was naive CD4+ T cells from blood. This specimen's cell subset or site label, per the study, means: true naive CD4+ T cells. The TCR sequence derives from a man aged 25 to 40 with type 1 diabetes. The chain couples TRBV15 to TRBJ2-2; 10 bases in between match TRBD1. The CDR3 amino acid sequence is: CATSPRDRGTGELFF. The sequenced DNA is TGTGCCACCAGCCCCCGGGACAGGGGCACCGGGGAGCTGTTTTTT.